A single sample is the source of the 8 T cell receptor beta chains below, sequenced in a study of blood T cell repertoires in COVID-19. The method was immunoSEQ multiplex PCR; TCRdb's version includes in-frame clones alone and lacks a portion of them. The sample shows 150,000 to 180,000 clones, roughly four fifths of them seen only once. The sample comprised peripheral blood. The receptors were sampled from an elderly man with acute or convalescent COVID-19.

The chain employs TRBV3-1 (or the pseudogene TRBV3-2) and TRBJ2-1; TRBD2 agrees at 8 bases. The J segment lost 1 base and the V segment lost 4 bases, leaving 6 bases of the junction unmatched. From germline, CDR1 is LGHDT and CDR2 YNNKEL (reference sequence). The CDR3 extends over 16 amino acids. CDR3 sequence reads: CASSPVAGMSYNEQFF. The CDR3 DNA is TGTGCCAGCAGCCCCGTAGCGGGGATGTCCTACAATGAGCAGTTCTTC.

CDR3 nucleotide sequence: TGTGCCATCCCGGGGGACTCCTATGGCTACACCTTC. This codes for CAIPGDSYGYTF. The V gene is TRBV2, the J gene TRBJ1-2; a weak D match, TRBD1 (5 bases). Trimming cost V 10 bases and J 4 bases, with 13 bases left between them. The CDR3 totals 12 residues. Germline V CDR1 and CDR2: SNHLY, FYNNEI.

This clone was found many times. V gene TRBV5-1 combines with J gene TRBJ1-4; 11 nucleotides align to TRBD1. This CDR3 has 15 residues. The V gene end was trimmed by 4 bases and the J gene end by 7 bases; junction bases not matched to a gene: 6. Germline V gives CDR1 SGHRS, CDR2 YFSETQ. CDR3 in amino acids: CASSLGTGGGEKLFF. The CDR3 DNA is TGCGCCAGCAGCCTTGGGACAGGGGGTGGTGAAAAACTGTTTTTT.

This rearrangement joins TRBV6-5 to TRBJ1-3, with D perhaps TRBD1 (6 bases). This CDR3 has 14 amino acids. V was pared by 2 bases and J by 3 bases, with 8 bases between. CDR1 is MNHEY and CDR2 is SVGAGI in the germline V gene. The CDR3 is CASSYGTFGNTIYF. The CDR3, as DNA: TGTGCCAGCAGTTACGGGACATTTGGAAACACCATATATTTT.

The rearrangement uses TRBV7-2 and TRBJ1-1; D is perhaps TRBD1 (6 bases). Trimming removed 4 bases at V and 1 base at J, with 7 bases between. From germline, CDR1 is SGHTA and CDR2 FQGNSA. The CDR3 totals 13 residues. The CDR3 reads CASSSDRNTEAFF. The CDR3 bases are TGTGCCAGCAGCTCGGACAGGAACACTGAAGCTTTCTTT. Full variable domain (rest looked up from reference TRBV7-2 and TRBJ1-1): GAGVSQSPSNKVTEKGKDVELRCDPISGHTALYWYRQSLGQGLEFLIYFQGNSAPDKSGLPSDRFSAERTGGSVSTLTIQRTQQEDSAVYLCASSSDRNTEAFFGQGTRLTVV.

This chain joins TRBV13 and TRBJ1-1; unclear D gene. Germline V gene lookup returns CDR1 PRHDT and CDR2 FYEKMQ (reference sequence). V dropped 2 bases and J dropped 3 bases, with 4 bases sitting between them. CDR3 length: 12 amino acids. CDR3 nucleotide sequence: TGTGCCAGCAGCTTATATTACACTGAAGCTTTCTTT. Protein product: CASSLYYTEAFF.

This chain joins TRBV5-1 and TRBJ2-1; 11 bases are shared with TRBD2. The CDR3 length is 14 residues. V lost 4 bases to trimming and J lost 8 bases; unmatched junction nucleotides: 5. Germline CDR1 SGHRS, CDR2 YFSETQ. The CDR3: CASSPTSGGHEQFF. The CDR3 DNA reads as TGCGCCAGCAGCCCCACTAGCGGGGGACATGAGCAGTTCTTC.

The gene calls are TRBV11-1 and TRBJ2-7; TRBD2 aligns across 12 bases. The CDR3 covers 16 residues. The V gene end was trimmed by 5 bases and the J gene end by 4 bases; junction bases not matched to a gene: 9. Germline CDR1 SGHAT, CDR2 FQDESV (reference sequence). CDR3 sequence reads: CASSRGTSGFQYEQYF. CDR3 bases: TGTGCCAGCAGCCGCGGGACTAGCGGGTTTCAATACGAGCAGTACTTC.